This TCR beta chain was recovered during a study of T cells in Graves' hyperthyroidism and ophthalmopathy. The V end lost 3 bases, the J end lost 2 bases, and 16 bases lay between the germline ends. The CDR3 contains 16 residues. The V gene's germline CDR1 is DFQATT and CDR2 SNEGSKA (reference sequence). This clonotype has ten or more counts. Its antigen remains unknown. Out of roughly 10 ml of fresh peripheral blood came the PBMCs. Overall study results and limits: Blood held most thyroid clonotypes expanded above 0.001 frequency.

Amplified TCR beta CDR3 regions came from RNA transcripts. HTBI primers were employed in a first-round RT-PCR of the TCR CDR3. TCRdb reanalysed the multiplex PCR reads using MiXCR and keeps one entry per CDR3 protein. This sample yields around 690,000 distinct CDR3 sequences, of which around a sixth are seen a single time; 15% to 18% belongs to the top ten. The TCR was taken from a man aged 45 to 65 with Graves' hyperthyroidism. The rearrangement joins TRBV20-1 to TRBJ2-2; D is unclear. Sequenced material: blood. In DNA form, the CDR3 reads TGCAGTGCTAGTCCCGGGTCCCAAATAAACACCGGGGAGCTGTTTTTT. Protein sequence: CSASPGSQINTGELFF.